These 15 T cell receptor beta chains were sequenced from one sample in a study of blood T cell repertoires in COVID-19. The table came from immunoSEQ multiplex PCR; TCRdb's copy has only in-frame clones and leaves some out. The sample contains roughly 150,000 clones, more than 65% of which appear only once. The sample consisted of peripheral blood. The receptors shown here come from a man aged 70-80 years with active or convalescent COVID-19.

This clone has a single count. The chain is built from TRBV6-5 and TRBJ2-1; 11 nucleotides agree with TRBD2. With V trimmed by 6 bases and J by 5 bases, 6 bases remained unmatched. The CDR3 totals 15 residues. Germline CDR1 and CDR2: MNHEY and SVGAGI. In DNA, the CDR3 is TGTGCCAGCAGGCAGACTAGCGGGGAGAACAATGAGCAGTTCTTC. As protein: CASRQTSGENNEQFF.

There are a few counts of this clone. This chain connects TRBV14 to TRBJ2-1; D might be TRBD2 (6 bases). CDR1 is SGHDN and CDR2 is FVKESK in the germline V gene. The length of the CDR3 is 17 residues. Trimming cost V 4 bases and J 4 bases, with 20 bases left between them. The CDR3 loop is CASSRRGWEFGYNEQFF. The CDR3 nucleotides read TGTGCCAGCAGCCGGAGGGGATGGGAGTTCGGGTACAATGAGCAGTTCTTC.

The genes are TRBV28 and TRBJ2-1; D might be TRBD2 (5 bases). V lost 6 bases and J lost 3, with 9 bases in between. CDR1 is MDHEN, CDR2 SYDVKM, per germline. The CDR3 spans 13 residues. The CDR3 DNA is TGTGCCAGCAGCCGACGGGGCTACAATGAGCAGTTCTTC. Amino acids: CASSRRGYNEQFF.

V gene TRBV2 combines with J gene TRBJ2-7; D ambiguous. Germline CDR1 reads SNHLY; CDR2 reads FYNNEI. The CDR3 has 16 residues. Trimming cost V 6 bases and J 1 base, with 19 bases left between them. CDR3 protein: CASSPRDRRGSYEQYF. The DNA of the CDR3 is TGTGCCAGCAGCCCTCGAGATAGGCGCGGATCCTACGAGCAGTACTTC.

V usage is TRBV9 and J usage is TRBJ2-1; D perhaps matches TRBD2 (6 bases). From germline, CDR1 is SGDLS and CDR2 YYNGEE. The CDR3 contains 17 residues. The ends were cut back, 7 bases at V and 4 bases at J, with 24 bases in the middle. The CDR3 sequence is CASRRDPVPSSYNEQFF. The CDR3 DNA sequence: TGTGCCAGCCGGCGGGACCCTGTCCCCTCTAGTTACAATGAGCAGTTCTTC.

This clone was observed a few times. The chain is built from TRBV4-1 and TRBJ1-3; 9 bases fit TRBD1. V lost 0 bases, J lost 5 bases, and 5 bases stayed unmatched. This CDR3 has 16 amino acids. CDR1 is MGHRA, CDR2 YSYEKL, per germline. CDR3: CASSQDGGQGRNTIYF. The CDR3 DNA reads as TGCGCCAGCAGCCAAGATGGGGGACAGGGACGAAACACCATATATTTT.

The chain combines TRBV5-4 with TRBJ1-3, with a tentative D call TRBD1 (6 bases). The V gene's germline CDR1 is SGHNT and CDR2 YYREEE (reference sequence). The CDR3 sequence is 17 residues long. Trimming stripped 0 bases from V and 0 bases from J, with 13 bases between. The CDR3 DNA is TGTGCCAGCAGCTTGGACCTGACAGGCCGCTCTGGAAACACCATATATTTT. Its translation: CASSLDLTGRSGNTIYF. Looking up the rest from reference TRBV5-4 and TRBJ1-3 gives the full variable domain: ETGVTQSPTHLIKTRGQQVTLRCSSQSGHNTVSWYQQALGQGPQFIFQYYREEENGRGNFPPRFSGLQFPNYSSELNVNALELDDSALYLCASSLDLTGRSGNTIYFGEGSWLTVV.

In nucleotides, the CDR3 is TGTGCCAGCAGCTGGCGGGGTGAGCAGTACTTC. This codes for CASSWRGEQYF. J is TRBJ2-7 and V is TRBV7-9, with D possibly matching TRBD2 (6 bases). The CDR3 sequence is 11 residues long. Trimming stripped 4 bases from V and 7 bases from J, with 8 bases between. Germline V CDR1 and CDR2: SEHNR, FQNEAQ (reference sequence).

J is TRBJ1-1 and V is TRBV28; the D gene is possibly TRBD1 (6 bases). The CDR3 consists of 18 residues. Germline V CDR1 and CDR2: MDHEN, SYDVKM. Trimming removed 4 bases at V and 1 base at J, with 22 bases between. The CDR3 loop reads CASSYLRRGGRGNTEAFF. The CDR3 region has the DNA TGTGCCAGCAGTTATCTCAGGAGGGGGGGGCGCGGGAACACTGAAGCTTTCTTT.

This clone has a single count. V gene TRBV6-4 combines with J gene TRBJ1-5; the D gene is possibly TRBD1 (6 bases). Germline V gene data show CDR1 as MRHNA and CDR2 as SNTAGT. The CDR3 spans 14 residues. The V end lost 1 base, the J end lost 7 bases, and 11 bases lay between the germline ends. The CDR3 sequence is CASSDYRVQQPQHF. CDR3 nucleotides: TGTGCCAGCAGTGACTACAGGGTTCAGCAGCCCCAGCATTTT.

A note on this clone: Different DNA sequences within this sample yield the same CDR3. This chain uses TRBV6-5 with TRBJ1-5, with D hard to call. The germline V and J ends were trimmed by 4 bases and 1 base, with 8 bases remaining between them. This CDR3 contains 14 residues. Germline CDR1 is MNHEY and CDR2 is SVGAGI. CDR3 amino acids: CASSSGGSNQPQHF. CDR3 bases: TGTGCCAGCAGTTCAGGAGGGAGCAATCAGCCCCAGCATTTT.

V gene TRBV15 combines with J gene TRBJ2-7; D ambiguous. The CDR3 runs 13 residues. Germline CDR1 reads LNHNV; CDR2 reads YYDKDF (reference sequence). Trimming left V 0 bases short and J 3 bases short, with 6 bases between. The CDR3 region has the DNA TGTGCCACCAGCAGAGATATCCGCTACGAGCAGTACTTC. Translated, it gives CATSRDIRYEQYF.

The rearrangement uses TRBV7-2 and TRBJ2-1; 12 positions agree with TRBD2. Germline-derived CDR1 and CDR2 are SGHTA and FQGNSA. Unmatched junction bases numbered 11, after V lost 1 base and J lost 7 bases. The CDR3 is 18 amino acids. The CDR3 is CASSLVFFGLAGPNEQFF. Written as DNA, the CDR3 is TGTGCCAGCAGCTTAGTTTTTTTTGGACTAGCGGGGCCAAATGAGCAGTTCTTC.

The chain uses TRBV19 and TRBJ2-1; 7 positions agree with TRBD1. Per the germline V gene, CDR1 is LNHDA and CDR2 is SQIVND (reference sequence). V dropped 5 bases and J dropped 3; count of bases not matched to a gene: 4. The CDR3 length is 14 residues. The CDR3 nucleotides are TGTGCCAGTAGTTCGGGACAGAACTACAATGAGCAGTTCTTC. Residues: CASSSGQNYNEQFF.

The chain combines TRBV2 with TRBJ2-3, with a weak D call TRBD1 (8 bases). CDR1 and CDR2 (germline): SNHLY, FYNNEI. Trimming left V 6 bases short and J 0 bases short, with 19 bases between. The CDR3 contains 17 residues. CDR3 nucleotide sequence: TGTGCCAGCAGGCTAACAGGGGGGGGACTTAGCACAGATACGCAGTATTTT. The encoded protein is CASRLTGGGLSTDTQYF.